A selection of T cell receptor beta chains follows, all from one sample in a study of CD8 T cells in ankylosing spondylitis. TCRdb re-called the 5' RACE reads with MiXCR, one entry per CDR3 protein. The table has around 540,000 distinct CDR3 sequences, 9.5% to 15% seen once. The source material was blood, either unsorted or a sorted T cell fraction (not recorded which). These receptors all stem from a male donor with ankylosing spondylitis. Each CDR3 is given with its conserved first and last residue. A D gene is named only where the DNA matches it firmly. Clone size, where shown, is once, few, many, or a class for clones that have expanded.

TRBJ2-5,NA,TRBD2,TRBV29-1,TGCAGCGTTGTTGGGAGCGGGAGGGCCCTGGTTGAGACCCAGTACTTC,CSVVGSGRALVETQYF
TRBJ1-2,few,NA,TRBV27,TGTGCCAGCAGTACATTCTCTCCTCAGGGTTACGAGGGCTATGGCTACACCTTC,CASSTFSPQGYEGYGYTF
TRBJ2-1,NA,NA,TRBV27,TGTGCCAGCAGCAAAGGGGGGGGTACAATACCAAATGAGCAGTTCTTC,CASSKGGGTIPNEQFF
TRBJ2-5,NA,TRBD2,TRBV5-5,TGTGCCAGCAGCTCGCGACTAGCGGAAGAGACCCAGTACTTC,CASSSRLAEETQYF
TRBJ2-1,many,NA,TRBV12-3/TRBV12-4,TGTGCCAGCAGTTGGACTGGAAGAAATGAGCAGTTCTTC,CASSWTGRNEQFF
TRBJ2-7,few,NA,TRBV7-2,TGTGCCAGCAGCTTAGCCCGGACAGTCTCCTACGAGCAGTACTTC,CASSLARTVSYEQYF
TRBJ2-1,few,NA,TRBV5-1,TGCGCCAGCAGCTTGGTTAGCGTTAGCTCCTACAATGAGCAGTTCTTC,CASSLVSVSSYNEQFF
TRBJ1-2,many,NA,TRBV29-1,TGCAGCGTTGCCTCGAGTCATAGGGGGATGTATGGCTACACCTTC,CSVASSHRGMYGYTF
TRBJ2-2,NA,NA,TRBV20-1,TGCAGTGCTAGCTACTCGAACACCGGGGAGCTGTTTTTT,CSASYSNTGELFF
TRBJ2-2,NA,TRBD2,TRBV12-3/TRBV12-4,TGTGCCAGCAGTTTGGGGGGGACTAGCGCAAACACCGGGGAGCTGTTTTTT,CASSLGGTSANTGELFF
TRBJ1-1,NA,NA,TRBV6-5,TGTGCCAGCAGTTCTGGACACTTGAACACTGAAGCTTTCTTT,CASSSGHLNTEAFF
TRBJ2-1,few,NA,TRBV12-3/TRBV12-4,TGTGCCAGCAGCCGACTCCCGGGTCCCCCCCCCAATGAGCAGTTCTTC,CASSRLPGPPPNEQFF
TRBJ1-4,NA,NA,TRBV9,TGTGCCAGCAGCGGTGCAGGAGAAAAACTGTTTTTT,CASSGAGEKLFF
TRBJ2-4,few,TRBD2,TRBV7-9,TGTGCCATCGGGACTAGCGGGAGTACCGGCATTCAGTACTTC,CAIGTSGSTGIQYF
TRBJ2-6,NA,NA,TRBV5-1,TGCGCCAGCTACTTGGACTCTGGGGCCAACGTCCTGACTTTC,CASYLDSGANVLTF
TRBJ1-4,NA,NA,TRBV24-1,TGTGCCACCAGTGACCCGGCCGGGGGGCAAAATGAAAAACTGTTTTTT,CATSDPAGGQNEKLFF
TRBJ2-1,few,TRBD1,TRBV20-1,TGCAGTGCTACAGGACAGGTCAATGAGCAGTTCTTC,CSATGQVNEQFF
TRBJ1-3,many,TRBD1,TRBV24-1,TGTGCCACCAGTGATCCCGGGACAGGGAGGAACACCATATATTTT,CATSDPGTGRNTIYF
TRBJ2-1,NA,NA,TRBV7-9,TGTGCCAGCAGTCATCTGGGGGACAAGGACAATGAGCAGTTCTTC,CASSHLGDKDNEQFF
TRBJ2-2,many,TRBD2,TRBV5-1,TGCGCCAGCAGCTTGGTTCCGGGAGGATCGGGGGAGCTGTTTTTT,CASSLVPGGSGELFF
TRBJ1-6,NA,TRBD1,TRBV15,TGTGCCACCAGCAGGCGACAGGGATCCTCCTATAATTCACCCCTCCACTTT,CATSRRQGSSYNSPLHF
TRBJ2-1,few,TRBD2,TRBV6-1,TGTGCCAGCAGTGAATACGGGAGGGGTGGTATGGATGAGCAGTTCTTC,CASSEYGRGGMDEQFF
TRBJ1-2,many,TRBD1,TRBV20-1,TGCAGTGCCCGGGACAGGGGGGGATACTATGGCTACACCTTC,CSARDRGGYYGYTF
TRBJ2-7,NA,NA,TRBV28,TGTGCCAGCAGGGAAGGTTACGAGCAGTACTTC,CASREGYEQYF
TRBJ2-3,NA,TRBD2,TRBV5-1,TGCGCCAGCAGTTCCCCCGGCTCTAGCGGGGCCACAGATACGCAGTATTTT,CASSSPGSSGATDTQYF
TRBJ2-5,NA,TRBD1,TRBV3-1,TGTGCCAGCAGCCATCCTTCCGGGACAGCAGGAGAGACCCAGTACTTC,CASSHPSGTAGETQYF
TRBJ1-1,few,NA,TRBV7-8,TGTGCCAGCAGCTTAATTGGAGGGTCGGACACTGAAGCTTTCTTT,CASSLIGGSDTEAFF
TRBJ2-3,many,TRBD2,TRBV12-3/TRBV12-4,TGTGCCAGCAGTCTAGCGGTCACAGATACGCAGTATTTT,CASSLAVTDTQYF
TRBJ1-2,NA,TRBD1,TRBV30,TGTGCCTGGAGCCCAGGGGGTGGCTACACCTTC,CAWSPGGGYTF
TRBJ2-1,NA,TRBD2,TRBV3-1,TGTGCCAGCAGCCAAGATTGGAATACAGGACTAGCGGGAGGGCCGCGAAGATGGTTCTTC,CASSQDWNTGLAGGPRRWFF
TRBJ2-1,many,NA,TRBV5-1,TGCGCCAGCAGCGTCCAGGCTTCGACGTTCTTC,CASSVQASTFF
TRBJ2-4,NA,TRBD2,TRBV10-3,TGTGCCATCAGTGAGGGGACTAGCGGGAACAGCATTCAGTACTTC,CAISEGTSGNSIQYF
TRBJ2-3,NA,TRBD2,TRBV5-1,TGCGCCAGCTCACAAAGGGCGGGAGCATCAGATACGCAGTATTTT,CASSQRAGASDTQYF
TRBJ1-2,few,NA,TRBV12-3/TRBV12-4,TGTGCCAGCAGTTTGTCCACCGTCCATGGCTACACCTTC,CASSLSTVHGYTF
TRBJ2-1,few,TRBD1,TRBV7-2,TGTGCCAGCAGCGGACAGGGGTGGAATGAGCAGTTCTTC,CASSGQGWNEQFF
TRBJ2-4,few,TRBD1,TRBV10-2,TGCGCCAGCAGTGACCCAGGGACAGACATTCAGTACTTC,CASSDPGTDIQYF
TRBJ1-1,many,NA,TRBV5-1,TGCGCCAGCACGCTGGGGCGAGACAGAATGAACACTGAAGCTTTCTTT,CASTLGRDRMNTEAFF
TRBJ2-1,few,TRBD2,TRBV29-1,TGCAGCGTTGGGAGCGGGAGGGTCTACAATGAGCAGTTCTTC,CSVGSGRVYNEQFF
TRBJ2-1,few,TRBD2,TRBV7-9,TGTGCCAGCACTTACACGAGCGGGACTTACAATGAGCAGTTCTTC,CASTYTSGTYNEQFF
TRBJ1-2,few,NA,TRBV29-1,TGCAGCGTTGAAGCTGGGAAGGATGGCTACACCTTC,CSVEAGKDGYTF
TRBJ1-5,few,NA,TRBV20-1,TGCAGTGCTAGACGCCGGGACGAACCTCAGGGACCCCAGCATTTT,CSARRRDEPQGPQHF